Listed below are T cell receptor beta chains from one sample, sequenced in a study of cytotoxic CD8 clonotypes in ibrutinib-treated CLL. Clones were sequenced by immunoSEQ multiplex PCR, and TCRdb holds only the in-frame ones, with some missing. This sample has about 300,000 clones, with less than 85% found just once. The source was PBMCs, collected at disease progression, from a patient treated with ibrutinib. The receptor set was obtained from a human donor with chronic lymphocytic leukemia. The CDR3 runs from the conserved cysteine through the conserved F or W. A D gene is named only where the DNA matches it firmly. Clone size appears in some rows only: once, few, many, or a class for an expanded clone.

J gene,D gene,V gene,CDR3 length,clone size,CDR3 DNA,CDR3 protein
TRBJ1-5,.,TRBV2,16,.,TGTGCCAGCAGTGAATTTGCAGGGGCTGCCAATCAGCCCCAGCATTTT,CASSEFAGAANQPQHF
TRBJ2-5,TRBD2,TRBV7-8,16,.,TGTGCCAGCAGCTTAGCGAGATGGCCCGGGGGGGAGACCCAGTACTTC,CASSLARWPGGETQYF
TRBJ2-7,.,TRBV20-1,11,.,TGCAGTGCGATTCCGGGGTTCGAGCAGTACTTC,CSAIPGFEQYF
TRBJ2-1,TRBD1,TRBV15,17,once,TGTGCCACCAGCAGATCATTGGGACAGAAATCCTACAATGAGCAGTTCTTC,CATSRSLGQKSYNEQFF
TRBJ2-7,.,TRBV11-2,16,.,TGTGCCAGCAGCTTGGTTCTTGGAGCGGAATCCTACGAGCAGTACTTC,CASSLVLGAESYEQYF
TRBJ1-1,.,TRBV29-1,13,.,TGCAGCGTAAACACAGGGCAGAACACTGAAGCTTTCTTT,CSVNTGQNTEAFF
TRBJ1-6,TRBD1,TRBV19,16,.,TGTGCCAGTAGTATAGGGACAGGGGTTGAGAATTCACCCCTCCACTTT,CASSIGTGVENSPLHF
TRBJ1-2,.,TRBV14,18,.,TGTGCCAGCAGCCCCCCAAAAAATTTCGGGTCAGCTAACTATGGCTACACCTTC,CASSPPKNFGSANYGYTF
TRBJ1-3,.,TRBV6-5,14,few,TGTGCCAGCAGTTACAGGGGACCGGGAAACACCATATATTTT,CASSYRGPGNTIYF
TRBJ2-1,.,TRBV11-1,16,.,TGTGCCAGCAGCACAATAACAGGCAGGATGAACAATGAGCAGTTCTTC,CASSTITGRMNNEQFF
TRBJ1-1,.,TRBV27,13,.,TGTGCCAGCAGTTTAATCAGAGGCACTGAAGCTTTCTTT,CASSLIRGTEAFF
TRBJ2-1,.,TRBV14,13,.,TGTGCCAGCAGCCAAGACCGACAGATCGAGCAGTTCTTC,CASSQDRQIEQFF
TRBJ1-2,.,TRBV5-4,14,.,TGTGCCAGCAGCTTGAGTACAGACACCTATGGCTACACCTTC,CASSLSTDTYGYTF
TRBJ2-1,TRBD2,TRBV13,21,.,TGTGCCAGCAGCCCAAAATCCCAGGGACTAGCGGGAGAGTTCTCCTACAATGAGCAGTTCTTC,CASSPKSQGLAGEFSYNEQFF
TRBJ2-7,.,TRBV20-1,11,.,TGCAGTGCTAGCCGGGGAGTTAAGCAGTACTTC,CSASRGVKQYF
TRBJ1-5,.,TRBV28,14,.,TGTGCCAGCAGGGCTTGGGACAGCAATCAGCCCCAGCATTTT,CASRAWDSNQPQHF
TRBJ2-1,TRBD2,TRBV6-1,13,.,TGTGCCAGCAGTGGGGAGCGGGGCAATGAGCAGTTCTTC,CASSGERGNEQFF
TRBJ1-4,.,TRBV29-1,13,.,TGCAGCGTTGGTCCGGGAGGCGATGAAAAACTGTTTTTT,CSVGPGGDEKLFF
TRBJ2-1,.,TRBV7-6,13,few,TGTGCCAGCAGCTTAGGATTGGCTTATGAGCAGTTCTTC,CASSLGLAYEQFF
TRBJ2-3,.,TRBV4-2,15,.,TGTGCCAGCAGCCAAGATCCAGCGGTCACAGATACGCAGTATTTT,CASSQDPAVTDTQYF
TRBJ2-4,.,TRBV10-3,16,few,TGTGCCATCAGTGAGCACGGACAGGCGGGAAGGAGCATTCAGTACTTC,CAISEHGQAGRSIQYF
TRBJ2-7,TRBD1,TRBV11-2,16,.,TGTGCCAGCAGCCCCCTTCAGGGGGCGTTGGTGTACGAGCAGTACTTC,CASSPLQGALVYEQYF